The rows below give T cell receptor beta chains drawn from one sample of a study of CD8 T cells in Susac syndrome. TCRdb processed the immunoSEQ multiplex PCR reads anew with MiXCR; each CDR3 protein has one entry. The repertoire holds approximately 80,000 distinct CDR3 sequences, with roughly nine tenths as singletons. Sequencing was performed on CD8+ T cells from PBMCs. These receptors were collected from a human donor with multiple sclerosis. Each CDR3 is given with its conserved first and last residue. A D gene is named only where the DNA matches it firmly. Clone size appears in some rows only: once, few, many, or a class for an expanded clone.

j_gene: TRBJ2-7; v_gene: TRBV2; len: 13; d_gene: TRBD2; abundance: .; CDR3aa: CASSPSGPYEQYF; CDR3nt: TGTGCCAGCAGTCCTAGCGGTCCCTACGAGCAGTACTTC
j_gene: TRBJ1-1; v_gene: TRBV7-8; len: 14; d_gene: .; abundance: .; CDR3aa: CASRGEGTNTEAFF; CDR3nt: TGTGCCAGCAGGGGGGAGGGGACGAACACTGAAGCTTTCTTT
j_gene: TRBJ2-3; v_gene: TRBV19; len: 15; d_gene: .; abundance: once; CDR3aa: CASSVVTRGTDTQYF; CDR3nt: TGTGCCAGTAGTGTGGTGACGAGGGGCACAGATACGCAGTATTTT
j_gene: TRBJ2-7; v_gene: TRBV30; len: 13; d_gene: .; abundance: .; CDR3aa: CAWSFGISYEQYF; CDR3nt: TGTGCCTGGAGTTTTGGGATTAGCTACGAGCAGTACTTC
j_gene: TRBJ2-1; v_gene: TRBV20-1; len: 18; d_gene: TRBD2; abundance: .; CDR3aa: CSARDRSYQREEYNEQFF; CDR3nt: TGCAGTGCTAGAGATAGGAGCTACCAGCGGGAGGAGTACAATGAGCAGTTCTTC
j_gene: TRBJ2-3; v_gene: TRBV2; len: 15; d_gene: .; abundance: .; CDR3aa: CASSERGPITDTQYF; CDR3nt: TGTGCCAGCAGTGAACGGGGGCCCATCACAGATACGCAGTATTTT
j_gene: TRBJ1-2; v_gene: TRBV13; len: 13; d_gene: .; abundance: .; CDR3aa: CASSLGEGDGYTF; CDR3nt: TGTGCCAGCAGCTTAGGAGAAGGGGACGGCTACACCTTC
j_gene: TRBJ2-2; v_gene: TRBV3-1; len: 20; d_gene: TRBD2; abundance: .; CDR3aa: CASSQEVLAGETPNTGELFF; CDR3nt: TGTGCCAGCAGCCAAGAAGTTCTAGCGGGGGAGACGCCTAACACCGGGGAGCTGTTTTTT
j_gene: TRBJ2-7; v_gene: TRBV7-8; len: 12; d_gene: .; abundance: few; CDR3aa: CASSRGALLQYF; CDR3nt: TGTGCCAGCAGCAGGGGAGCATTATTGCAGTACTTC
j_gene: TRBJ1-5; v_gene: TRBV6-5; len: 13; d_gene: .; abundance: .; CDR3aa: CASSEGAGQPQHF; CDR3nt: TGTGCCAGCAGCGAGGGTGCCGGTCAGCCCCAGCATTTT
j_gene: TRBJ2-5; v_gene: TRBV28; len: 13; d_gene: .; abundance: .; CDR3aa: CASSLQGTETQYF; CDR3nt: TGTGCCAGCAGCCTGCAAGGGACGGAGACCCAGTACTTC
j_gene: TRBJ1-3; v_gene: TRBV7-9; len: 17; d_gene: TRBD1; abundance: .; CDR3aa: CASSLGGQGSPGNTIYF; CDR3nt: TGTGCCAGCAGCTTAGGGGGACAGGGGTCCCCTGGAAACACCATATATTTT
j_gene: TRBJ2-1; v_gene: TRBV28; len: 19; d_gene: TRBD2; abundance: .; CDR3aa: CASSPRMGTRAPSYNEQFF; CDR3nt: TGTGCCAGCAGCCCCCGAATGGGGACTAGGGCCCCCTCCTACAATGAGCAGTTCTTC
j_gene: TRBJ2-1; v_gene: TRBV11-2; len: 15; d_gene: TRBD2; abundance: .; CDR3aa: CASSLAGGGKNEQFF; CDR3nt: TGTGCCAGCAGCTTAGCGGGAGGGGGTAAGAATGAGCAGTTCTTC
j_gene: TRBJ2-1; v_gene: TRBV27; len: 14; d_gene: .; abundance: .; CDR3aa: CASSSSILWGEQFF; CDR3nt: TGTGCCAGCAGTTCAAGCATCCTTTGGGGTGAGCAGTTCTTC
j_gene: TRBJ1-1; v_gene: TRBV9; len: 15; d_gene: .; abundance: once; CDR3aa: CASSVVSSRVAEAFF; CDR3nt: TGTGCCAGCAGCGTAGTATCGTCCAGGGTGGCTGAAGCTTTCTTT
j_gene: TRBJ1-5; v_gene: TRBV6-1; len: 15; d_gene: .; abundance: once; CDR3aa: CASSEWDSGNQPQHF; CDR3nt: TGTGCCAGCAGTGAGTGGGATTCAGGAAATCAGCCCCAGCATTTT
j_gene: TRBJ2-1; v_gene: TRBV6-2/TRBV6-3; len: 13; d_gene: .; abundance: few; CDR3aa: CASSLGTYNEQFF; CDR3nt: TGTGCCAGCTCGTTGGGAACCTACAATGAGCAGTTCTTC
j_gene: TRBJ2-7; v_gene: TRBV2; len: 15; d_gene: .; abundance: .; CDR3aa: CASSNPGDVPYEQYF; CDR3nt: TGTGCCAGCAGTAACCCAGGGGACGTTCCCTACGAGCAGTACTTC
j_gene: TRBJ1-3; v_gene: TRBV20-1; len: 16; d_gene: .; abundance: once; CDR3aa: CSARGDRTLYGNTIYF; CDR3nt: TGCAGTGCTAGAGGGGACCGGACCTTGTATGGAAACACCATATATTTT
j_gene: TRBJ2-7; v_gene: TRBV4-1; len: 14; d_gene: TRBD2; abundance: .; CDR3aa: CASSQVTSGSEQYF; CDR3nt: TGCGCCAGCAGCCAAGTTACTAGCGGGAGTGAGCAGTACTTC
j_gene: TRBJ1-5; v_gene: TRBV30; len: 13; d_gene: .; abundance: .; CDR3aa: CAWSVGSGQPQHF; CDR3nt: TGTGCCTGGAGTGTGGGGAGTGGACAGCCCCAGCATTTT
j_gene: TRBJ2-3; v_gene: TRBV2; len: 11; d_gene: .; abundance: .; CDR3aa: CASRQADTQYF; CDR3nt: TGTGCCAGCAGACAAGCTGATACGCAGTATTTT
j_gene: TRBJ1-4; v_gene: TRBV13; len: 16; d_gene: .; abundance: .; CDR3aa: CASSLNGAGYNEKLFF; CDR3nt: TGTGCCAGCAGCTTAAACGGGGCAGGCTATAATGAAAAACTGTTTTTT
j_gene: TRBJ2-1; v_gene: TRBV5-4; len: 14; d_gene: .; abundance: .; CDR3aa: CASSSGLAYYEQFF; CDR3nt: TGTGCCAGCTCCTCAGGGCTAGCGTACTATGAGCAGTTCTTC
j_gene: TRBJ2-6; v_gene: TRBV27; len: 16; d_gene: .; abundance: .; CDR3aa: CASSYLGASGANVLTF; CDR3nt: TGTGCCAGCAGTTACCTTGGGGCTTCTGGGGCCAACGTCCTGACTTTC
j_gene: TRBJ2-7; v_gene: TRBV10-3; len: 13; d_gene: TRBD2; abundance: .; CDR3aa: CAISAGTSSEQYF; CDR3nt: TGTGCCATCAGTGCCGGGACTAGCAGCGAGCAGTACTTC
j_gene: TRBJ2-7; v_gene: TRBV6-5; len: 12; d_gene: .; abundance: .; CDR3aa: CASSLSPYEQYF; CDR3nt: TGTGCCAGCTCCCTTTCCCCCTACGAGCAGTACTTC
j_gene: TRBJ2-1; v_gene: TRBV9; len: 13; d_gene: .; abundance: .; CDR3aa: CASSVEPPTEQFF; CDR3nt: TGTGCCAGCAGCGTAGAGCCACCGACTGAGCAGTTCTTC